This is a list of T cell receptor beta chains from one sample in a study of cytomegalovirus exposure and HLA in healthy donors. Profiled with immunoSEQ multiplex PCR; TCRdb holds only in-frame clones, not every one. Of over 80,000 clones detected, 60% to 80% appear once; the ten largest clones hold 5.5% to 7.5%. The source material was PBMCs. Receptor source: a female donor in good health and CMV-seronegative. CDR3s include the opening cysteine and the closing phenylalanine or tryptophan. D genes are given only for firm matches. Size tells how often a clone was seen (once, few, many) or the class of an expanded clone, and some rows leave it out.

- TRBJ1-6 TRBV4-3 TRBD1 17 TGCGCCAGCAGCCAGAGCAGGGGGTCCCTCTTCGGTTCACCCCTCCACTTT CASSQSRGSLFGSPLHF
once TRBJ2-3 TRBV27 TRBD1 15 TGTGCCAGCAGCCTAAGACAGGGACCCACAGATACGCAGTATTTT CASSLRQGPTDTQYF
- TRBJ2-7 TRBV5-1 - 15 TGCGCCAGCAGCTTGGGGCAGGGGAGGGAGACCGAGCAGTACTTC CASSLGQGRETEQYF
few TRBJ1-5 TRBV4-3 TRBD1 16 TGCGCCAGCAGCCAAGACCTGGGACAGGGCCGTCAGCCCCAGCATTTT CASSQDLGQGRQPQHF
- TRBJ2-7 TRBV15 TRBD2 13 TGTGCCACCAGCCCTAGCGGGGACTACGAGCAGTACTTC CATSPSGDYEQYF
- TRBJ2-1 TRBV6-1 TRBD2 15 TGTGCCACCTTGACTAGCGGGGGCTCCTACAATGAGCAGTTCTTC CATLTSGGSYNEQFF
- TRBJ2-3 TRBV5-4 - 14 TGTGCCAGCAGCTCTCGTGTCTCCACAGATACGCAGTATTTT CASSSRVSTDTQYF
- TRBJ2-1 TRBV10-3 - 14 TGTGCCATCAGTACCACCGGGACAACTGATGAGCAGTTCTTC CAISTTGTTDEQFF
- TRBJ1-5 TRBV15 - 15 TGTGCCACCAGCGGACCGAGAGGGTACAATCAGCCCCAGCATTTT CATSGPRGYNQPQHF
- TRBJ2-7 TRBV7-8 - 14 TGTGCCAGCAGAGCTAACAGGGCGTCCTACGAGCAGTACTTC CASRANRASYEQYF
- TRBJ2-7 TRBV10-3 - 17 TGTGCCATCAGTGGGAGCACGGCGGGGAGCGTTACCTACGAGCAGTACTTC CAISGSTAGSVTYEQYF
once TRBJ1-2 TRBV6-5 - 16 TGTGCCAGCAGTTCAGGATTCACCCGACAGATGGATGGCTACACCTTC CASSSGFTRQMDGYTF
once TRBJ1-5 TRBV19 - 14 TGTGCCAGTAGCGGCCTAGGACTGGAGCAGCCCCAGCATTTT CASSGLGLEQPQHF
- TRBJ1-2 TRBV30 TRBD1 13 TGTGCCTGGACCGGGACAGTTAACTATGGCTACACCTTC CAWTGTVNYGYTF
- TRBJ1-2 TRBV6-1 TRBD1 14 TGTGCCAGCAGTGAAGGGCAGGGGGACTATGGCTACACCTTC CASSEGQGDYGYTF
once TRBJ2-1 TRBV28 TRBD2 15 TGTGCCAGCAGTTTAAGTGCGGGGGAACTGAGTGAGCAGTTCTTC CASSLSAGELSEQFF
- TRBJ2-7 TRBV6-1 TRBD1 16 TGTGCCAGCAGTGAACCTAGGACAGGGGGGGCCTACGAGCAGTACTTC CASSEPRTGGAYEQYF
- TRBJ1-1 TRBV28 TRBD1 14 TGTGCCAGCAGCCCAGGGGGCTCGGACACTGAAGCTTTCTTT CASSPGGSDTEAFF
few TRBJ1-4 TRBV6-6 - 13 TGTGCCAGCAGGTTAGGCGGCGCCGGGGGACTGTTTTTT CASRLGGAGGLFF
- TRBJ1-5 TRBV5-1 - 13 TGCGCCAGCAGCTTGGACGGGAGTCAGCCCCAGCATTTT CASSLDGSQPQHF
- TRBJ1-4 TRBV6-5 - 15 TGTGCCAGCAGATCCGCGCAGGTCGGAAGCGAAAAACTGTTTTTT CASRSAQVGSEKLFF
- TRBJ1-2 TRBV19 TRBD1 12 TGTGCCAGTACCGACAGGGGGCGCGGCTACACCTTC CASTDRGRGYTF
- TRBJ2-3 TRBV5-1 TRBD2 17 TGCGCCAGCAGCTTCTCCGAACTCCAACTAGCGGGAGATACGCAGTATTTT CASSFSELQLAGDTQYF
few TRBJ2-3 TRBV5-1 - 15 TGCGCCAGCAGCACAGGATCGACTAGCACAGATACGCAGTATTTT CASSTGSTSTDTQYF
- TRBJ2-7 TRBV18 TRBD1 15 TGTGCCAGCTCACCACGGACAGGCTCGAACTACGAGCAGTACTTC CASSPRTGSNYEQYF
- TRBJ2-1 TRBV5-1 TRBD2 15 TGCGCCAGCAGCTTGTGGCGGGAGGCCTACAATGAGCAGTTCTTC CASSLWREAYNEQFF
once TRBJ1-1 TRBV11-1 - 14 TGTGCCAGCAGCTCATACCTAGGGAACACTGAAGCTTTCTTT CASSSYLGNTEAFF
- TRBJ1-2 TRBV30 - 12 TGTGCCTTAACAGCGGGGACCTATGGCTACACCTTC CALTAGTYGYTF
few TRBJ2-3 TRBV5-1 TRBD2 16 TGCGCCAGCAGCCCGGGACTAGCGTTAGGCACGAGTACGCAGTATTTT CASSPGLALGTSTQYF
- TRBJ2-7 TRBV18 - 13 TGTGCCAGCTCCTGGACAAAAACCTACGAGCAGTACTTC CASSWTKTYEQYF
- TRBJ2-1 TRBV5-1 - 15 TGCGCCAGCAGCTTGCTGGCAGGGACAAACAATGAGCAGTTCTTC CASSLLAGTNNEQFF
- TRBJ2-4 TRBV28 - 14 TGTGCCAGCAGTTCATCCGGGATCGAAAACATTCAGTACTTC CASSSSGIENIQYF
- TRBJ2-1 TRBV6-1 TRBD1 15 TGTGCCAGCAGTTCTCCGGGACAGGGAGATGATGAGCAGTTCTTC CASSSPGQGDDEQFF
- TRBJ2-4 TRBV7-2 TRBD1 15 TGTGCCAGCAGAACAGGGGCAGGGTTGGGAAACATTCAGTACTTC CASRTGAGLGNIQYF
- TRBJ2-6 TRBV2 - 16 TGTGCCAGCAGTGCGAGCCCGCTCTCTGGGGCCAACGTCCTGACTTTC CASSASPLSGANVLTF
- TRBJ1-4 TRBV19 - 14 TGTGCCAGTAGGCGTGACATGAGTAATGAAAAACTGTTTTTT CASRRDMSNEKLFF
- TRBJ2-1 TRBV27 - 17 TGTGCCAGCAGTCCCCTTCTAAGGGCGGGAACCAGCAATGAGCAGTTCTTC CASSPLLRAGTSNEQFF
few TRBJ2-5 TRBV9 TRBD1 15 TGTGCCAGCAGCGGGGACAGTGGGGGTGGGGAGACCCAGTACTTC CASSGDSGGGETQYF
few TRBJ1-1 TRBV2 TRBD1 14 TGTGCCAGCGAAGGCAGGGGGCAGAGCACTGAAGCTTTCTTT CASEGRGQSTEAFF
- TRBJ2-5 TRBV7-2 TRBD2 16 TGTGCCAGCAGCTTAGTGGCAGCGGGAGACGGGAAGACCCAGTACTTC CASSLVAAGDGKTQYF
- TRBJ2-2 TRBV29-1 TRBD2 12 TGCAGCGTACCTGTGGGGACTAGCGAGCTGTTTTTT CSVPVGTSELFF
- TRBJ2-5 TRBV5-4 TRBD2 16 TGTGCCAGCGCGGTGGGACTAGCGGGAGGGGGTGAGACCCAGTACTTC CASAVGLAGGGETQYF
- TRBJ2-5 TRBV5-1 TRBD1 15 TGCGCCAGCAGCTTGTTACAGGGGGCAGGGGAGACCCAGTACTTC CASSLLQGAGETQYF
- TRBJ1-5 TRBV11-2 - 14 TGTGCCAGCAGCTTAGCTCGGGCGGGGCAGCCCCAGCATTTT CASSLARAGQPQHF
- TRBJ1-4 TRBV4-3 TRBD1 17 TGCGCCAGCAGCCTTAGGGACAGGGGCGCAACTAATGAAAAACTGTTTTTT CASSLRDRGATNEKLFF